A selection of T cell receptor beta chains follows, all from one sample in a study of T-cell reconstitution after alpha-beta-depleted transplantation in children. TCRdb analysed the PCR reads with MiXCR anew, one entry per CDR3 protein. The sample contains about 830,000 distinct CDR3 sequences, roughly 15% of which appear only once. The input for sequencing was PBMCs, mostly from graft donor cells, taken 360 days after TCRalphabeta/CD19-depleted stem cell transplant. These TCRs come from a male patient younger than 18 who had a stem cell transplant for acute lymphoblastic leukemia, so the T cells may come from the graft donor. Both conserved end residues are part of each CDR3. D genes are given only for firm matches. Size values are once, few and many counts, or a class for expanded clones, and some rows have none.

NA	NA	TRBV29-1	TRBJ2-7	CSVQQAESYEQYF	TGCAGCGTTCAACAGGCTGAATCCTACGAGCAGTACTTC
TRBD2	few	TRBV5-1	TRBJ2-1	CASSLGGLAGQSSYNEQFF	TGCGCCAGCAGCTTGGGTGGACTAGCGGGACAGTCCTCCTACAATGAGCAGTTCTTC
TRBD2	few	TRBV7-3	TRBJ2-1	CASSLTASGTSGRANEQFF	TGTGCCAGCAGCTTAACTGCCTCCGGGACTAGCGGGAGAGCCAATGAGCAGTTCTTC
TRBD2	NA	TRBV6-1	TRBJ2-7	CASRPLAGGPYEQYF	TGTGCCAGCAGGCCTCTAGCGGGAGGGCCCTACGAGCAGTACTTC
NA	many	TRBV7-9	TRBJ1-2	CASSLREYYGYTF	TGTGCCAGCAGCTTACGGGAGTACTATGGCTACACCTTC
TRBD2	few	TRBV12-3/TRBV12-4	TRBJ2-3	CASSSPGLAGDTQYF	TGTGCCAGCAGTTCGCCGGGACTAGCGGGAGATACGCAGTATTTT
NA	few	TRBV15	TRBJ2-2	CATSRPHRGGNTGELFF	TGTGCCACCAGCAGACCGCACAGAGGGGGGAACACCGGGGAGCTGTTTTTT
TRBD1	many	TRBV12-3/TRBV12-4	TRBJ2-2	CASSLGTGHTGELFF	TGTGCCAGCAGTTTGGGGACAGGGCACACCGGGGAGCTGTTTTTT
NA	NA	TRBV7-2	TRBJ2-1	CASSLVIANEQFF	TGTGCCAGCAGCTTAGTTATAGCCAATGAGCAGTTCTTC
TRBD2	many	TRBV9	TRBJ2-1	CASSVDLAGIYNEQFF	TGTGCCAGCAGCGTAGATCTAGCGGGGATCTACAATGAGCAGTTCTTC
NA	NA	TRBV2	TRBJ2-3	CASNVDQGDTQYF	TGTGCCAGTAACGTTGACCAGGGGGATACGCAGTATTTT
NA	many	TRBV5-1	TRBJ2-2	CASRLWDPNTGELFF	TGCGCCAGCAGGCTGTGGGATCCGAACACCGGGGAGCTGTTTTTT
NA	NA	TRBV10-1	TRBJ2-1	CASSDQGVNEQFF	TGCGCCAGCAGTGATCAGGGTGTAAATGAGCAGTTCTTC
TRBD2	few	TRBV12-3/TRBV12-4	TRBJ2-1	CASAMTSGSRNEQFF	TGTGCCAGCGCCATGACTAGCGGGAGTCGTAATGAGCAGTTCTTC
NA	NA	TRBV20-1	TRBJ2-5	CSARANGAEETQYF	TGCAGTGCTAGGGCCAACGGGGCTGAAGAGACCCAGTACTTC
NA	once	TRBV30	TRBJ2-3	CALQGRGTDTQYF	TGTGCCTTACAGGGGAGGGGGACAGATACGCAGTATTTT
TRBD2	NA	TRBV27	TRBJ2-1	CASSRLQTSGGGGNEQFF	TGTGCCAGCAGTCGCCTCCAAACTAGCGGGGGGGGTGGAAATGAGCAGTTCTTC
NA	few	TRBV7-3	TRBJ2-1	CASSSERLPLEQFF	TGTGCCAGCAGCTCGGAGCGATTACCTCTCGAGCAGTTCTTC
NA	few	TRBV20-1	TRBJ2-4	CSARVVQGKNIQYF	TGCAGTGCTAGAGTTGTACAGGGCAAAAACATTCAGTACTTC
NA	NA	TRBV29-1	TRBJ2-7	CSVCRGAGLGLTYEQYF	TGCAGCGTTTGCAGGGGGGCCGGACTAGGTCTAACCTACGAGCAGTACTTC
TRBD1	many	TRBV10-3	TRBJ1-2	CAISQGGYGYTF	TGTGCCATCAGTCAGGGGGGATATGGCTACACCTTC
TRBD2	NA	TRBV5-1	TRBJ2-7	CASSLKASGIYEQYF	TGCGCCAGCAGCTTGAAGGCTAGCGGGATCTACGAGCAGTACTTC
TRBD2	many	TRBV5-1	TRBJ2-2	CASSPPRLAGGTGELFF	TGCGCCAGCAGCCCTCCTCGTCTAGCGGGAGGAACCGGGGAGCTGTTTTTT
NA	many	TRBV14	TRBJ2-3	CASSLMGGSGTDTQYF	TGTGCCAGCAGCCTTATGGGCGGGTCGGGCACAGATACGCAGTATTTT
NA	NA	TRBV10-3	TRBJ1-5	CAISRDSGGNQPQHF	TGTGCCATCAGTCGGGACTCAGGGGGCAATCAGCCCCAGCATTTT
NA	many	TRBV7-2	TRBJ2-3	CASSLGGRFTDTQYF	TGTGCCAGCAGCTTGGGGGGAAGATTCACAGATACGCAGTATTTT
TRBD2	many	TRBV7-9	TRBJ2-1	CASSLLAGGAEQFF	TGTGCCAGCAGCCTCCTAGCGGGAGGAGCTGAGCAGTTCTTC
TRBD1	NA	TRBV20-1	TRBJ2-7	CSARAIWTGLTYEQYF	TGCAGTGCTAGAGCCATTTGGACAGGGCTCACCTACGAGCAGTACTTC
TRBD2	many	TRBV5-1	TRBJ2-4	CASSLETPGGIQYF	TGCGCCAGCAGCTTGGAGACCCCGGGGGGCATTCAGTACTTC
NA	many	TRBV12-3/TRBV12-4	TRBJ2-1	CASFTRGSSYNEQFF	TGTGCCAGCTTCACTCGGGGTAGCTCCTACAATGAGCAGTTCTTC
NA	NA	TRBV29-1	TRBJ2-1	CSARILANNEQFF	TGCAGCGCAAGAATTTTGGCGAACAATGAGCAGTTCTTC
TRBD2	NA	TRBV11-3	TRBJ2-5	CASSGGAGRSAETQYF	TGTGCCAGCTCAGGTGGAGCGGGGAGATCCGCAGAGACCCAGTACTTC
TRBD2	NA	TRBV6-1	TRBJ2-7	CASTLTSGRGEQYF	TGTGCCAGCACCCTGACTAGCGGGAGGGGAGAGCAGTACTTC
NA	NA	TRBV9	TRBJ2-2	CASSPSPPRLGTGELFF	TGTGCCAGCAGCCCCTCCCCCCCTAGATTGGGCACCGGGGAGCTGTTTTTT
NA	NA	TRBV7-3	TRBJ1-1	CASSYDPGVTEAFF	TGTGCCAGCAGCTACGACCCTGGGGTGACTGAAGCTTTCTTT
NA	few	TRBV5-1	TRBJ1-5	CASRRESNQPQHF	TGCGCCAGCAGGAGGGAGAGCAATCAGCCCCAGCATTTT
TRBD2	NA	TRBV14	TRBJ2-1	CASSPGLAGGPKNEQFF	TGTGCCAGCAGCCCAGGACTAGCGGGAGGGCCTAAGAATGAGCAGTTCTTC
NA	many	TRBV2	TRBJ2-1	CASSGAVYNEQFF	TGTGCCAGCAGTGGGGCTGTTTACAATGAGCAGTTCTTC